The clone carrying this T cell receptor beta chain has more than one count but fewer than ten. Its antigen remains unknown. The source of the sample is a study of beta chain features in type 1 diabetes. Study-level points and caveats: Lower insertion and higher deletion counts appeared at VDJ junctions in type 1 diabetes patients. A moderate, significant TCRB CDR3 shortening appeared in type 1 diabetes across four CD4+ subsets. Naive, central memory and Treg TCRB repertoires appeared more alike in patients than in healthy donors.

V lost 4 bases and J lost 5; bases outside the gene matches: 7. This CDR3 is 14 amino acids long. CDR1 and CDR2 (germline): LGHNA, YNFKEQ. Sequencing targeted expressed TCRB transcripts, as all isolated RNA had been reverse transcribed. The repertoire was sequenced with immunoSEQ multiplex PCR; TCRdb's copy has only in-frame clones and lacks some. Of a few hundred thousand clones listed, roughly a tenth are singletons. This receptor was obtained from a man aged 25-45 years with type 1 diabetes. The V and J genes are TRBV4-2 and TRBJ2-5, with 7 bases fitting TRBD2. Sample: central memory CD4+ T cells from blood. In DNA, the CDR3 is TGTGCCAGCAGCCTCACCTCCGGGGGGGAGACCCAGTACTTC. Translated: CASSLTSGGETQYF.